Listed below are T cell receptor beta chains from one sample, sequenced in a study of read filtering for tumor transcriptome and immune sequencing. TCRdb called the reads again in MiXCR, with one record for every CDR3 protein. The top ten clones hold approximately 10% of a sample with some 130,000 distinct CDR3 sequences, approximately 13% of them seen once. The sequenced sample was a population of CD138-negative cells sorted from bone marrow. These receptor sequences come from a donor over 35 with multiple myeloma. CDR3s include the opening cysteine and the closing phenylalanine or tryptophan. Fields, in order: J gene, clone size, V gene, D gene, CDR3 DNA, CDR3 protein. A D gene is named only where the DNA matches it firmly. Expanded clones get a size class; other rows say once, few or many, or leave the size out.

J gene: TRBJ2-3
clone size: NA
V gene: TRBV25-1
D gene: NA
CDR3 DNA: TGTGCCAGCAGTGACCCGGACCCCCGAACAGATACGCAGTATTTT
CDR3 protein: CASSDPDPRTDTQYF

J gene: TRBJ2-5
clone size: many
V gene: TRBV7-9
D gene: NA
CDR3 DNA: TGTGCCTCCCTTCGGGGTGGAAATCAAGAGACCCAGTACTTC
CDR3 protein: CASLRGGNQETQYF

J gene: TRBJ2-1
clone size: many
V gene: TRBV11-3
D gene: TRBD2
CDR3 DNA: TGTGCCAGCAGCCCCCAGCTAGCGGCAGGCCTCGATGAGCAGTTCTTC
CDR3 protein: CASSPQLAAGLDEQFF

J gene: TRBJ2-3
clone size: many
V gene: TRBV7-9
D gene: NA
CDR3 DNA: TGTGCCAACCAGGGGCCCAGAGGACAAGGGGATACGCAGTATTTT
CDR3 protein: CANQGPRGQGDTQYF

J gene: TRBJ2-2
clone size: few
V gene: TRBV5-1
D gene: TRBD1
CDR3 DNA: TGCGCCAGCAGCTTGACGACAGGGAAGAGGACCGGGGAGCTGTTTTTT
CDR3 protein: CASSLTTGKRTGELFF

J gene: TRBJ2-3
clone size: few
V gene: TRBV20-1
D gene: NA
CDR3 DNA: TGCAGTGCTAGGAATTGGGAACAGCGGGTCACAGATACGCAGTCTTTT
CDR3 protein: CSARNWEQRVTDTQSF

J gene: TRBJ1-6
clone size: many
V gene: TRBV20-1
D gene: NA
CDR3 DNA: TGCAGTCTCCTAGGGGGAGGTGGAAATTCACCCCTCCACTTT
CDR3 protein: CSLLGGGGNSPLHF

J gene: TRBJ2-2
clone size: NA
V gene: TRBV20-1
D gene: NA
CDR3 DNA: TGCAGTGCGGCCGCCGCCGCGTCCGGGGAGCTGTTTTTT
CDR3 protein: CSAAAAASGELFF

J gene: TRBJ1-4
clone size: many
V gene: TRBV7-6
D gene: NA
CDR3 DNA: TGTGCCAGCAGCTTAAGCCCGAGCCTGGGTGAAAAACTGTTTTTT
CDR3 protein: CASSLSPSLGEKLFF

J gene: TRBJ2-7
clone size: few
V gene: TRBV15
D gene: TRBD1
CDR3 DNA: TGTGCCACCAGCAAAACGGGACAGGGTCGGAGCGAGCAGTACTTC
CDR3 protein: CATSKTGQGRSEQYF

J gene: TRBJ1-1
clone size: few
V gene: TRBV20-1
D gene: NA
CDR3 DNA: TGCAGTGCTTTATCTGGGAACACTGAAGCTTTCTTT
CDR3 protein: CSALSGNTEAFF

J gene: TRBJ1-1
clone size: NA
V gene: TRBV12-3/TRBV12-4
D gene: NA
CDR3 DNA: TGTGCCAGCAGAGGGCAGGGGCACATGAACACTGAAGCTTTCTTT
CDR3 protein: CASRGQGHMNTEAFF

J gene: TRBJ2-1
clone size: many
V gene: TRBV5-1
D gene: TRBD2
CDR3 DNA: TGCGCCAGCAGCTTTTGGCGGGGGGGCGAAAATGAGCAGTTCTTC
CDR3 protein: CASSFWRGGENEQFF

J gene: TRBJ2-1
clone size: many
V gene: TRBV29-1
D gene: TRBD2
CDR3 DNA: TGCAGCGCCTCAATAGCGGGGGGCTCCTACAATGAGCAGTTCTTC
CDR3 protein: CSASIAGGSYNEQFF

J gene: TRBJ2-4
clone size: many
V gene: TRBV2
D gene: TRBD1
CDR3 DNA: TGTGCCAGCAGTCAAGGGGACAGGGGTAACATTCAGTACTTC
CDR3 protein: CASSQGDRGNIQYF

J gene: TRBJ2-2
clone size: many
V gene: TRBV18
D gene: TRBD1
CDR3 DNA: TGTGCCAGCTCACTCTCAGGGGGCGCGGACACCGGGGAGCTGTTTTTT
CDR3 protein: CASSLSGGADTGELFF

J gene: TRBJ2-1
clone size: many
V gene: TRBV30
D gene: NA
CDR3 DNA: TGTGCCTGGGCGCCGGGACCCTACAATGAGCAGTTCTTC
CDR3 protein: CAWAPGPYNEQFF

J gene: TRBJ2-1
clone size: many
V gene: TRBV5-1
D gene: TRBD1
CDR3 DNA: TGCGCCAGCAGCTTGGCCACAGGGGGCACCTACAATGAGCAGTTCTTC
CDR3 protein: CASSLATGGTYNEQFF

J gene: TRBJ1-5
clone size: few
V gene: TRBV20-1
D gene: NA
CDR3 DNA: TGCAGTGCTAGAGAGGACACGGATCAGCCCCAGCATTTT
CDR3 protein: CSAREDTDQPQHF

J gene: TRBJ2-3
clone size: many
V gene: TRBV4-1
D gene: TRBD1
CDR3 DNA: TGCGCCAGCAGCCAGGGGACAGGTCTAACAGATACGCAGTATTTT
CDR3 protein: CASSQGTGLTDTQYF

J gene: TRBJ1-1
clone size: NA
V gene: TRBV29-1
D gene: NA
CDR3 DNA: TGCAGCGTTGAAGGGGACGGCTTGAACACTGAAGCTTTCTTT
CDR3 protein: CSVEGDGLNTEAFF

J gene: TRBJ1-1
clone size: many
V gene: TRBV20-1
D gene: TRBD1
CDR3 DNA: TGCAGGGGGGCGACAGGGGGCGGTTTTAACACTGAAGCTTTCTTT
CDR3 protein: CRGATGGGFNTEAFF

J gene: TRBJ2-1
clone size: many
V gene: TRBV29-1
D gene: TRBD2
CDR3 DNA: TGCAGCGTGGGCGGGAGCTCCTACAATGAGCAGTTCTTC
CDR3 protein: CSVGGSSYNEQFF

J gene: TRBJ1-2
clone size: NA
V gene: TRBV18
D gene: TRBD1
CDR3 DNA: TGTGCCAGCTCCCTTGACAGGGGCGCTGGCTACACCTTC
CDR3 protein: CASSLDRGAGYTF

J gene: TRBJ2-5
clone size: many
V gene: TRBV29-1
D gene: NA
CDR3 DNA: TGCAGCGTTGGGGAGACAGCTTTCGAGACCCAGTACTTC
CDR3 protein: CSVGETAFETQYF

J gene: TRBJ2-5
clone size: many
V gene: TRBV20-1
D gene: NA
CDR3 DNA: TGCAGTGCTAGAGGGAACCGCGAAAAAGAGACCCAGTACTTC
CDR3 protein: CSARGNREKETQYF

J gene: TRBJ1-5
clone size: many
V gene: TRBV7-2
D gene: TRBD1
CDR3 DNA: TGTGCCAGCAGCAACGGACAGGGCCGCCAGCCCCAGCATTTT
CDR3 protein: CASSNGQGRQPQHF

J gene: TRBJ2-5
clone size: NA
V gene: TRBV7-9
D gene: NA
CDR3 DNA: TGTGCCAGCTGCTTAACCGGTCGGCAAGAGACCCAGTACTTC
CDR3 protein: CASCLTGRQETQYF

J gene: TRBJ2-7
clone size: few
V gene: TRBV29-1
D gene: NA
CDR3 DNA: TGCAGCGTTGGAGGGCAGGGAAGCGGGCAGTACTTC
CDR3 protein: CSVGGQGSGQYF

J gene: TRBJ1-2
clone size: many
V gene: TRBV6-5
D gene: NA
CDR3 DNA: TGTGCCAGCAGTGCTCCCGGGGGCCCATATGGCTACACCTTC
CDR3 protein: CASSAPGGPYGYTF